The clone carrying this T cell receptor (beta chain) was seen a handful of times. The CDR3 contains 19 residues. Germline values: CDR1 LNHDA, CDR2 SQIVND (reference sequence). The J segment lost 0 bases and the V segment lost 0 bases, leaving 6 bases of the junction unmatched. Using RNA transcripts as the source, TCR beta CDR3 regions were amplified. The TCR CDR3 was amplified in a first-round RT-PCR using the HTBI primer set. TCRdb analysed the multiplex PCR reads with MiXCR anew, one entry per CDR3 protein. The sample shows hundreds of thousands of distinct CDR3 sequences, 20% to 25% of them seen only once. These data are taken from a study of T cells in Graves' hyperthyroidism and ophthalmopathy. Clinical symptoms, serum thyroxine, TRAb, thyroid ultrasound and orbital computed tomography established diagnosis. The authors obtained PBMCs from 10 ml of fresh peripheral blood.

This receptor was identified in a young man with Graves' ophthalmopathy. The specimen sequenced was blood. The chain joins TRBV19 to TRBJ2-3; TRBD2 matches 13 bases. The CDR3 region is CASSIEALAGGSSTDTQYF. CDR3 nucleotides: TGTGCCAGTAGTATAGAGGCACTAGCGGGAGGGTCTAGCACAGATACGCAGTATTTT.